This T cell receptor (beta chain) was retrieved from a study of Ad26.COV2.S vaccination and SARS-CoV-2 variants. Study background: Dosing was one shot or two shots 56 days apart.

Study results and caveats: The TCR-based breadth and depth measures might underestimate overall T cell responses.

Comments on this clone: As yet, its antigen is unknown.

Described treatment: 15 to 20 received Ad26.COV2.S at low or high dose, single or two shots; about 5 received placebo; per-sample allocation not given. Specimen acquisition occurred on day 63 following the initial vaccine or placebo injection. Boston supplied an adult donor aged 18-55 years. Trimming removed 3 bases at V and 2 bases at J, with 11 bases between. Germline CDR1 DFQATT, CDR2 SNEGSKA (reference sequence). The CDR3 has 13 residues. TCRdb's copy holds only in-frame clones and misses some; the assay was immunoSEQ multiplex PCR. This sample yields around 400,000 clones, of which about 91% are seen a single time; 1.5% to 2% belongs to the top ten.

This receptor was taken from a person aged 18 to 65 who received the Ad26.COV2.S COVID-19 vaccine or a placebo. The V gene is TRBV20-1, the J gene TRBJ2-7; unclear D gene. Source: peripheral blood, taken in a trial of Ad26.COV2.S vaccine versus placebo. CDR3 sequence reads: CSASQNAPYEQYF. The CDR3 DNA sequence: TGCAGTGCTAGTCAGAACGCCCCCTACGAGCAGTACTTC.